This is a list of T cell receptor beta chains from one sample in a study of neurological immune-mediated disorders. TCRdb called the 5' RACE reads again in MiXCR, with one record for every CDR3 protein. This table has roughly 36,000 distinct CDR3 sequences, approximately 7% appearing once. Sequenced material: CD4+ T cells from blood. Source of these receptors: a man aged 50-60 years in good health. CDR3s leave out the opening cysteine and the closing phenylalanine or tryptophan. D genes are given only for firm matches. Rows may omit the clone size; those that give it use once, few, many or a size class.

CDR3,J,size,D,V
ASTLDGPHWEQY,TRBJ2-7,many,-,TRBV12-3/TRBV12-4
SARRLAGADTQY,TRBJ2-3,many,TRBD2,TRBV20-1
ASSEPSTDTQY,TRBJ2-3,-,-,TRBV5-1
ASSLLGQVNTEAF,TRBJ1-1,many,TRBD1,TRBV27
ASSYGLAGAQNEQF,TRBJ2-1,-,TRBD2,TRBV5-5
SARDPTDTQY,TRBJ2-3,many,-,TRBV20-1
ASRPLGGELF,TRBJ2-2,many,-,TRBV12-3/TRBV12-4
ASSQDRTYTDTQY,TRBJ2-3,many,-,TRBV4-3
ASGRDSSYNEQF,TRBJ2-1,many,-,TRBV2
ASSGFRDRANTEAF,TRBJ1-1,many,TRBD1,TRBV7-9
ASSLASLDTQY,TRBJ2-3,-,-,TRBV12-3/TRBV12-4
ASSLRLRGTSGTRNEQF,TRBJ2-1,many,TRBD2,TRBV11-2
SLIGVFNNEQY,TRBJ2-7,-,-,TRBV20-1
ASSQASYEQY,TRBJ2-7,many,-,TRBV3-1
ASSPQGSGANVLT,TRBJ2-6,many,-,TRBV7-2
SAIDRVSSPTHEQY,TRBJ2-7,many,TRBD1,TRBV20-1
SELRRSGYTDTQY,TRBJ2-3,many,-,TRBV20-1
ASSYRSHGYGYT,TRBJ1-2,many,-,TRBV6-5
ASSLSLGGSDEQF,TRBJ2-1,many,TRBD2,TRBV11-1
ASSEITLTSGNTIY,TRBJ1-3,many,-,TRBV18
ASSPQVGNYGYT,TRBJ1-2,many,-,TRBV9
SVSRDRGMNEQF,TRBJ2-1,many,TRBD1,TRBV29-1
AWVTPTGTDTQY,TRBJ2-3,many,-,TRBV30
ASRAGSGQETQY,TRBJ2-5,many,-,TRBV6-1
ASTLRDQPQH,TRBJ1-5,many,-,TRBV6-6
ASSLTPGSYNEQF,TRBJ2-1,many,-,TRBV5-1
ASKISGRAGIEQF,TRBJ2-1,many,TRBD2,TRBV28
ASSSSGRVEQY,TRBJ2-7,many,TRBD2,TRBV7-2
SALGGATPGELF,TRBJ2-2,many,-,TRBV20-1
SAAMSSGRPDTQY,TRBJ2-3,many,TRBD2,TRBV20-1
ASSQQTEINQPQH,TRBJ1-5,many,-,TRBV4-2